This is a list of T cell receptor beta chains from one sample in a study of OX40 agonist ivuxolimab in advanced cancers. Data came from immunoSEQ multiplex PCR; TCRdb stores just in-frame clones and leaves some out. The sample contains some 25,000 clones, around 83% of which appear only once. The sequenced sample was CD4+ or CD8+ T cells sorted from blood, obtained in a trial of the OX40 agonist ivuxolimab. The origin of the receptors is an adult with an advanced solid tumor such as melanoma, head and neck, liver or kidney cancer. Both conserved end residues are part of each CDR3. Fields, in order: V gene, D gene, CDR3 protein. A D gene is named only where the DNA matches it firmly.

>TRBV7-3|-
CASSYAGIEYGEQYF
>TRBV19|-
CATTGTFSETGELFF
>TRBV7-9|TRBD2
CASSLVGGGAKNIQYF
>TRBV10-1|-
CASSPGLETEAFF
>TRBV6-5|TRBD2
CASSYSLADNNEQFF
>TRBV9|TRBD2
CASSVAGGPGTGELFF
>TRBV27|-
CASSLMGGYEQYF
>TRBV5-6|-
CASSSASGRNEQFF
>TRBV4-3|-
CASSLRGFNEKLFF
>TRBV19|TRBD2
CASSIEASGSYYEQYF
>TRBV5-1|-
CASSVGGEQFF